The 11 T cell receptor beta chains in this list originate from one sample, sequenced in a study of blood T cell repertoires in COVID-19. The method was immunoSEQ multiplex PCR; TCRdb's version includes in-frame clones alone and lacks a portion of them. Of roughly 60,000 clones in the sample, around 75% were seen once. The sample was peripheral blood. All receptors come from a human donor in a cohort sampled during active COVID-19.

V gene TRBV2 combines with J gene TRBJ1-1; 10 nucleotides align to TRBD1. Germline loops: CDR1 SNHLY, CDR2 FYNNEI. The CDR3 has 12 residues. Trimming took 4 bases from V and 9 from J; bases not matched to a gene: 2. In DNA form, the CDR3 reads TGTGCCAGCAGTGCGGGACAGGGGAAAGCTTTCTTT. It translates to CASSAGQGKAFF.

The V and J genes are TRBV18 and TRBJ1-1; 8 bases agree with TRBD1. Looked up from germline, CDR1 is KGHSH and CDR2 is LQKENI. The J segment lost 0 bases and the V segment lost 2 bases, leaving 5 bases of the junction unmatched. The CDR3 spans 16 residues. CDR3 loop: CASSPFAGGMNTEAFF. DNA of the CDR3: TGTGCCAGCTCACCATTCGCAGGGGGCATGAACACTGAAGCTTTCTTT. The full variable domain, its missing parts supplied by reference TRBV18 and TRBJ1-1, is NAGVMQNPRHLVRRRGQEARLRCSPMKGHSHVYWYRQLPEEGLKFMVYLQKENIIDESGMPKERFSAEFPKEGPSILRIQQVVRGDSAAYFCASSPFAGGMNTEAFFGQGTRLTVV.

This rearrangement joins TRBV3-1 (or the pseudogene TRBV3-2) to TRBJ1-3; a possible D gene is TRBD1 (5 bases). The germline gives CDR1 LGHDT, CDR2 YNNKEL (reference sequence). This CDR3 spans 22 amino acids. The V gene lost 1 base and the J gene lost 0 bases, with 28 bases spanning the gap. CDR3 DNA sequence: TGTGCCAGCAGCCAAGGTGGCCAGACCGTGGTGACAGCCCGCTTCTCTGGAAACACCATATATTTT. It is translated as CASSQGGQTVVTARFSGNTIYF.

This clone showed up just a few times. The CDR3 sequence: CASSESGGDYNEQFF. The CDR3, as DNA: TGTGCCAGCAGTGAGAGCGGGGGGGACTACAATGAGCAGTTCTTC. This chain connects TRBV28 to TRBJ2-1; TRBD2 aligns across 10 bases. CDR1 and CDR2 (germline): MDHEN, SYDVKM. After removal of 5 bases from V and 3 bases from J, the junction contained 4 bases not matched to a gene. The CDR3 has 15 amino acids.

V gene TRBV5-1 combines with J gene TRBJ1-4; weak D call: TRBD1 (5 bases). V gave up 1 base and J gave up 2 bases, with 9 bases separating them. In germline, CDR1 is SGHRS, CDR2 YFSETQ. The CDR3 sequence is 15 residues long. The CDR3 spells CASSLKPGTNEKLFF. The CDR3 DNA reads TGCGCCAGCAGCTTGAAACCAGGGACTAATGAAAAACTGTTTTTT. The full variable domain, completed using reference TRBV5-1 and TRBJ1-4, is KAGVTQTPRYLIKTRGQQVTLSCSPISGHRSVSWYQQTPGQGLQFLFEYFSETQRNKGNFPGRFSGRQFSNSRSEMNVSTLELGDSALYLCASSLKPGTNEKLFFGSGTQLSVL.

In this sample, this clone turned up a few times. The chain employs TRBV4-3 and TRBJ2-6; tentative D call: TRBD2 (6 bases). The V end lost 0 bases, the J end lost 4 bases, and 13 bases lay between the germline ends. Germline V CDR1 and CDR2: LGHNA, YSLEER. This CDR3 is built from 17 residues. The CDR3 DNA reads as TGCGCCAGCAGCCAAGATCCTGGAGGGTCCGGGGCCAACGTCCTGACTTTC. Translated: CASSQDPGGSGANVLTF.

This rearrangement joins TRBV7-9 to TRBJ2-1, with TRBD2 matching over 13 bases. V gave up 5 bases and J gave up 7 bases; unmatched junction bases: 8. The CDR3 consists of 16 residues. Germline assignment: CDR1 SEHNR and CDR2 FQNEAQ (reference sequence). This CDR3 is CASSVTSGGVWNEQFF. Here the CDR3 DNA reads TGTGCCAGCAGCGTAACTAGCGGGGGGGTTTGGAATGAGCAGTTCTTC.

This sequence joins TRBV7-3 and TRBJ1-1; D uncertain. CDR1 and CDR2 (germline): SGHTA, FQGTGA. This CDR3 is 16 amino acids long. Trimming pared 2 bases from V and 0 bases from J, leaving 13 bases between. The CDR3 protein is CASSLWPGGMNTEAFF. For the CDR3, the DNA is TGTGCCAGCAGCTTATGGCCGGGAGGGATGAACACTGAAGCTTTCTTT. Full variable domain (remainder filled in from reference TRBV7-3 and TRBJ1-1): GAGVSQTPSNKVTEKGKYVELRCDPISGHTALYWYRQSLGQGPEFLIYFQGTGAADDSGLPNDRFFAVRPEGSVSTLKIQRTERGDSAVYLCASSLWPGGMNTEAFFGQGTRLTVV.

This chain's CDR3 is CASSEVRYNEQFF. The DNA of the CDR3 is TGTGCCAGCAGTGAAGTGAGATACAATGAGCAGTTCTTC. The chain links TRBV2 to TRBJ2-1, with D uncertain. CDR3 size: 13 residues. V lost 1 base and J lost 4, with 5 bases in between. Looked up from germline, CDR1 is SNHLY and CDR2 is FYNNEI.

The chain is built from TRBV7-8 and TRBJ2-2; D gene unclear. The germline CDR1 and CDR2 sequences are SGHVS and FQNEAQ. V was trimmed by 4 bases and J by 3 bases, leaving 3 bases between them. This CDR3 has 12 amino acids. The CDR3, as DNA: TGTGCCAGCAGCTCCTACACCGGGGAGCTGTTTTTT. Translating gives CASSSYTGELFF. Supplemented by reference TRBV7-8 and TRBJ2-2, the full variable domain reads GAGVSQSPRYKVAKRGQDVALRCDPISGHVSLFWYQQALGQGPEFLTYFQNEAQLDKSGLPSDRFFAERPEGSVSTLKIQRTQQEDSAVYLCASSSYTGELFFGEGSRLTVL.

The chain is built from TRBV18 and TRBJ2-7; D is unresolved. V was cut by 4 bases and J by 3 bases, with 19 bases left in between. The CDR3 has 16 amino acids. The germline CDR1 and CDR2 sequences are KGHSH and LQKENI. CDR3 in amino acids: CASSQQPNLPYYEQYF. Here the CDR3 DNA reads TGTGCCAGCTCACAGCAACCGAACCTGCCTTACTACGAGCAGTACTTC.